The next 32 T cell receptor beta chains were all read from a single sample in a study of CD8 T cells in Susac syndrome. Random hexamers primed reverse transcription of 0.5 to 1 ug RNA. TCRdb itself ran the immunoSEQ multiplex PCR reads through MiXCR, one entry per CDR3 protein. Among 100,000 to 150,000 distinct CDR3 sequences listed, 75% to 90% were seen once. The specimen sequenced was CD8+ T cells from PBMCs. The receptors were sampled from a human donor with multiple sclerosis.

This chain joins TRBV12-3 or TRBV12-4 and TRBJ1-1; D not certain. This CDR3 comprises 13 residues. The V end was cut by 8 bases, the J end by 0 bases, with 10 bases between. The CDR3 region has the DNA TGTGCCAGCGGTTCGAGCCTGAACACTGAAGCTTTCTTT. Amino acids: CASGSSLNTEAFF.

The chain uses TRBV7-2 and TRBJ2-1; D unresolved. The germline V and J ends were trimmed by 1 base and 3 bases, with 10 bases remaining between them. Germline values: CDR1 SGHTA, CDR2 FQGNSA. There are 15 residues in the CDR3. The CDR3 sequence: CASSLVVLNYNEQFF. The CDR3 DNA reads TGTGCCAGCAGCTTAGTCGTATTAAACTACAATGAGCAGTTCTTC.

The chain is built from TRBV5-1 and TRBJ1-5; 8 positions agree with TRBD1. Germline CDR1 and CDR2: SGHRS and YFSETQ. The CDR3 is made up of 14 amino acids. Germline trimming cut 4 bases from V and 7 bases from J; bases unmatched to any gene: 7. As DNA, the CDR3 is TGCGCCAGCAGCCCCGGGACAGGACAGCAGCCCCAGCATTTT. It is translated as CASSPGTGQQPQHF.

The chain carries TRBV7-3 and TRBJ2-1; TRBD2 matches at 9 bases. The CDR3 covers 15 residues. V shed 1 base and J 7 bases; nucleotides not matched to a gene: 5. Germline V gene lookup returns CDR1 SGHTA and CDR2 FQGTGA. CDR3: CASSLSQREVNEQFF. The CDR3 region has the DNA TGTGCCAGCAGCTTAAGCCAGCGGGAGGTGAATGAGCAGTTCTTC.

The V and J genes are TRBV30 and TRBJ1-1; 8 bases line up with TRBD1. The CDR3 is 13 residues long. Trimming cost V 4 bases and J 6 bases; bases outside gene matches: 7. Germline V CDR1 and CDR2: GTSNPN, SVGIG (reference sequence). CDR3: CAWTTGVDAEAFF. The DNA for the CDR3 is TGTGCCTGGACGACAGGGGTTGACGCTGAAGCTTTCTTT. Variable domain in full (rest from reference TRBV30 and TRBJ1-1): SQTIHQWPATLVQPVGSPLSLECTVEGTSNPNLYWYRQAAGRGLQLLFYSVGIGQISSEVPQNLSASRPQDRQFILSSKKLLLSDSGFYLCAWTTGVDAEAFFGQGTRLTVV.

The chain recombines TRBV7-9 with TRBJ2-2; D tentatively reads TRBD1 or TRBD2 (5 bases each). From germline, CDR1 is SEHNR and CDR2 FQNEAQ (reference sequence). The CDR3 length is 16 residues. Between the trimmed V and J ends, which lost 3 bases and 0 bases, there was a span of 11 bases. CDR3 nucleotides: TGTGCCAGCAGCTTTGGGACGATTACGAACACCGGGGAGCTGTTTTTT. Its protein is CASSFGTITNTGELFF.

The genes are TRBV4-1 and TRBJ2-7; no clear D gene. The ends were cut back, 1 base at V and 0 bases at J, with 7 bases in the middle. The CDR3 totals 14 residues. CDR1 is MGHRA, CDR2 YSYEKL, per germline. The CDR3: CASSQVRSSYEQYF. The DNA of the CDR3 is TGCGCCAGCAGCCAAGTAAGGAGCTCCTACGAGCAGTACTTC.

The chain recombines TRBV28 with TRBJ2-7, with a weak D call TRBD2 (6 bases). CDR1 is MDHEN and CDR2 is SYDVKM in the germline V gene. The CDR3 consists of 14 residues. Trimming pared 4 bases from V and 2 bases from J, leaving 12 bases between. As DNA, the CDR3 is TGTGCCAGCAGTTCAAACGGGGGAGCCTACGAGCAGTACTTC. It specifies CASSSNGGAYEQYF.

The genes are TRBV7-8 and TRBJ1-6; D gene unclear. This CDR3 comprises 17 residues. In germline, CDR1 is SGHVS, CDR2 FQNEAQ. Trimming shortened V by 7 bases and J by 0 bases, and 16 bases separated the two germline ends. This chain's CDR3 is CASTSGPLLSYNSPLHF. CDR3 sequence (DNA): TGTGCCAGCACCAGTGGGCCGCTACTCTCCTATAATTCACCCCTCCACTTT.

This clonotype was found once. This chain joins TRBV7-6 and TRBJ2-2; D is undetermined. The germline V gene encodes CDR1 SGHVS and CDR2 FNYEAQ. Trimming cost V 3 bases and J 4 bases, with 27 bases left between them. This CDR3 has 20 amino acids. CDR3 region: CASSFLLGTGLHDRTGELFF. The CDR3 DNA reads as TGTGCCAGCAGCTTCCTTTTGGGAACCGGCCTCCATGATCGCACCGGGGAGCTGTTTTTT.

The chain couples TRBV29-1 to TRBJ2-3; 9 nucleotides agree with TRBD2. The CDR3 has 14 residues. Germline CDR1 SQVTM, CDR2 ANQGSEA. The junction had 10 bases not matched to a gene; V was cut back by 5 bases and J by 7 bases. The CDR3 sequence is CSVHPGLAYHTQYF. DNA of the CDR3: TGCAGCGTTCATCCGGGACTAGCATACCATACGCAGTATTTT.

This chain joins TRBV27 and TRBJ2-7; tentative D call: TRBD2 (6 bases). The germline gives CDR1 MNHEY, CDR2 SMNVEV (reference sequence). The CDR3 has 13 amino acids. V was trimmed by 6 bases and J by 6 bases, leaving 15 bases between them. This CDR3 reads CASSHDGGAEQYF. The CDR3 region has the DNA TGTGCCAGCAGCCACGACGGAGGGGCCGAGCAGTACTTC.

The V gene is TRBV5-1, the J gene TRBJ2-1; D is possibly TRBD1 (6 bases). The CDR3 covers 19 residues. Germline loops: CDR1 SGHRS, CDR2 YFSETQ. Trimming cost V 0 bases and J 1 base, with 20 bases left between them. The CDR3 bases are TGCGCCAGCAGCTTGGATTGGCAGGGGATGGGATTATCCTACAATGAGCAGTTCTTC. As protein: CASSLDWQGMGLSYNEQFF. The variable domain in full, with the rest retrieved from reference TRBV5-1 and TRBJ2-1, is KAGVTQTPRYLIKTRGQQVTLSCSPISGHRSVSWYQQTPGQGLQFLFEYFSETQRNKGNFPGRFSGRQFSNSRSEMNVSTLELGDSALYLCASSLDWQGMGLSYNEQFFGPGTRLTVL.

The rearrangement uses TRBV7-2 and TRBJ2-1; D unclear. Germline V gene data show CDR1 as SGHTA and CDR2 as FQGNSA. This CDR3 contains 14 residues. The V end was cut by 1 base, the J end by 4 bases, with 8 bases between. CDR3 nucleotide sequence: TGTGCCAGCAGCTTAGACTGGGCTTACAATGAGCAGTTCTTC. Encoded protein: CASSLDWAYNEQFF.

This rearrangement joins TRBV6-4 to TRBJ1-4, with unresolved D. CDR1 is MRHNA and CDR2 is SNTAGT in the germline V gene. The CDR3 extends over 15 amino acids. Trimming removed 9 bases at V and 0 bases at J, with 14 bases between. The CDR3 nucleotides are TGTGCCAGGTTAGACAAGACTGCAACTAATGAAAAACTGTTTTTT. Protein sequence: CARLDKTATNEKLFF.

The V call is TRBV7-2, the J call TRBJ2-7; 7 bases line up with TRBD2. Germline V gene data show CDR1 as SGHTA and CDR2 as FQGNSA. Germline trimming cut 4 bases from V and 0 bases from J; bases unmatched to any gene: 6. The CDR3 totals 15 residues. CDR3 region: CASSSWTSLSYEQYF. Written as DNA, the CDR3 is TGTGCCAGCAGCTCCTGGACTAGTCTCTCCTACGAGCAGTACTTC.

The chain has TRBV15 and TRBJ2-1; TRBD2 is a possible D gene (5 bases). Germline V gene sequence: CDR1 LNHNV, CDR2 YYDKDF (reference sequence). V was pared by 3 bases and J by 5 bases, with 20 bases between. The CDR3 runs to 17 residues. The CDR3 here is CATSRLPPSNPNNEQFF. Here the CDR3 DNA reads TGTGCCACCAGCAGGCTTCCTCCTAGCAACCCTAACAATGAGCAGTTCTTC.

The chain recombines TRBV24-1 with TRBJ2-2; 8 bases fit TRBD2. The V segment lost 4 bases and the J segment 4 bases; nucleotides outside the gene matches: 4. The CDR3 contains 15 residues. The germline V gene encodes CDR1 KGHDR and CDR2 SFDVKD. The CDR3 region is CATSEAGGLTGELFF. The CDR3 region has the DNA TGTGCCACCAGTGAGGCGGGAGGTCTCACCGGGGAGCTGTTTTTT.

This clonotype was seen a few times. The gene calls are TRBV6-1 and TRBJ2-1; 10 nucleotides match TRBD2. The V gene's germline CDR1 is MNHNS and CDR2 SASEGT. Unmatched junction bases numbered 10, after V lost 6 bases and J lost 8 bases. This CDR3 comprises 15 residues. The CDR3 loop reads CASRSQAGGDYEQFF. The DNA for the CDR3 is TGTGCCAGCAGGTCGCAAGCGGGAGGGGACTATGAGCAGTTCTTC.

The J gene is TRBJ2-6, the V gene TRBV19; D is uncertain. Per the germline V gene, CDR1 is LNHDA and CDR2 is SQIVND (reference sequence). The CDR3 is made up of 14 amino acids. Trimming left V 6 bases short and J 4 bases short, with 10 bases between. The CDR3 region has the DNA TGTGCCAGTAGCCCCTGGGGAGGGGCCAACGTCCTGACTTTC. It specifies CASSPWGGANVLTF.

J is TRBJ2-7 and V is TRBV27, with 8 bases lining up with TRBD2. V shed 5 bases, J shed 2 bases, and the junction held 5 bases outside the gene matches. CDR1 and CDR2 (germline): MNHEY, SMNVEV (reference sequence). The CDR3 sequence is 14 residues long. The CDR3 reads CASSPTGLAYEQYV. DNA of the CDR3: TGTGCCAGCAGTCCCACGGGACTAGCCTACGAGCAGTACGTC.

The rearrangement links TRBV19 to TRBJ1-5; no clear D gene. Germline lookup yields CDR1 LNHDA and CDR2 SQIVND (reference sequence). The CDR3 consists of 12 residues. V was clipped by 5 bases and J by 7 bases, with 9 bases between them. This CDR3 is CASSLGWQPQHF. Here the CDR3 DNA reads TGTGCCAGTAGTCTCGGCTGGCAGCCCCAGCATTTT.

The chain is built from TRBV29-1 and TRBJ2-1; the D gene is possibly TRBD1 (6 bases). There are 14 residues in the CDR3. V was cut by 4 bases and J by 8 bases, with 18 bases left in between. Per the germline V gene, CDR1 is SQVTM and CDR2 is ANQGSEA. CDR3 loop: CSVAGVPGRDEQFF. The CDR3 DNA follows: TGCAGCGTTGCAGGGGTTCCGGGGCGTGATGAGCAGTTCTTC.

The CDR3 DNA follows: TGTGCCAGCAGCCGGGGGACAGGGACCACTGAAGCTTTCTTT. Translated: CASSRGTGTTEAFF. The V gene is TRBV16, the J gene TRBJ1-1; 9 nucleotides match TRBD1. This CDR3 has 14 amino acids. Germline V CDR1 and CDR2: KGHSY, FQNENV. V gave up 4 bases and J gave up 4 bases; unmatched junction bases: 4.

This clonotype has a handful of counts. The V gene is TRBV19, the J gene TRBJ1-5; 7 bases align to TRBD1. The CDR3 is 14 amino acids. The germline V gene encodes CDR1 LNHDA and CDR2 SQIVND (reference sequence). V trimming: 5 bases; J trimming: 4 bases; junction bases outside the gene matches: 5. CDR3 coding DNA: TGTGCCAGTAGTGGGACAGTCAAAAATCAGCCCCAGCATTTT. Its protein is CASSGTVKNQPQHF.

The chain links TRBV19 to TRBJ1-5; D possibly corresponds to TRBD1 (5 bases). With 3 bases removed from V and 9 bases from J, the gap between germline ends came to 15 bases. Germline V gene lookup returns CDR1 LNHDA and CDR2 SQIVND (reference sequence). The CDR3 has 14 residues. This chain's CDR3 is CASSISAGAGPQHF. In nucleotides, the CDR3 is TGTGCCAGTAGTATTTCGGCCGGGGCTGGGCCCCAGCATTTT. Using reference TRBV19 and TRBJ1-5 for the parts outside the CDR3, the full variable domain is DGGITQSPKYLFRKEGQNVTLSCEQNLNHDAMYWYRQDPGQGLRLIYYSQIVNDFQKGDIAEGYSVSREKKESFPLTVTSAQKNPTAFYLCASSISAGAGPQHFGDGTRLSIL.

The rearrangement uses TRBV28 and TRBJ1-2; tentatively, D is TRBD1 (5 bases). Germline assignment: CDR1 MDHEN and CDR2 SYDVKM. With 10 bases removed from V and 6 bases from J, the gap between germline ends came to 18 bases. This CDR3 has 13 amino acids. The CDR3 bases are TGTGCCACCGTTTTTAGCGGGGACCATGGCTACACCTTC. Its protein is CATVFSGDHGYTF.

The chain recombines TRBV2 with TRBJ1-1, with D tentatively TRBD1 (6 bases). Germline V lookup: CDR1 SNHLY, CDR2 FYNNEI. The CDR3 consists of 14 residues. With 4 bases removed from V and 5 bases from J, the gap between germline ends came to 14 bases. The DNA for the CDR3 is TGTGCCAGCAGTGGGCAGGGGCGAAAAACTGAAGCTTTCTTT. Protein: CASSGQGRKTEAFF.

This sequence joins TRBV2 and TRBJ2-7, with a possible D match to TRBD1 (5 bases). Between the trimmed V and J ends, which lost 4 bases and 0 bases, there was a span of 10 bases. Germline lookup yields CDR1 SNHLY and CDR2 FYNNEI. This CDR3 is built from 14 residues. The CDR3 is CASSAGRPSYEQYF. The DNA of the CDR3 is TGTGCCAGCAGTGCAGGGCGACCCTCCTACGAGCAGTACTTC.

The chain carries TRBV7-6 and TRBJ1-6, with a weak D call TRBD1 (6 bases). The V end was cut by 1 base, the J end by 7 bases, with 17 bases between. Per germline, CDR1 SGHVS and CDR2 FNYEAQ. This CDR3 region has 17 residues. CDR3 loop: CASSLGGGVASNSPLHF. The CDR3, as DNA: TGTGCCAGCAGCTTAGGAGGGGGGGTAGCGAGCAATTCACCCCTCCACTTT. Using reference TRBV7-6 and TRBJ1-6 for the parts outside the CDR3, the full variable domain is GAGVSQSPRYKVTKRGQDVALRCDPISGHVSLYWYRQALGQGPEFLTYFNYEAQQDKSGLPNDRFSAERPEGSISTLTIQRTEQRDSAMYRCASSLGGGVASNSPLHFGNGTRLTVT.

This clonotype was picked up a small number of times. V and J are TRBV11-2 and TRBJ2-1, with a tentative D call TRBD2 (6 bases). V dropped 0 bases and J dropped 5 bases, with 14 bases sitting between them. The CDR3 totals 16 residues. Germline values: CDR1 SGHAT, CDR2 FQNNGV. The CDR3 DNA sequence: TGTGCCAGCAGCTTAGAACCCGGGAGTTTTAACAATGAGCAGTTCTTC. Amino acids: CASSLEPGSFNNEQFF.

This rearrangement joins TRBV6-1 to TRBJ1-2; tentatively, D is TRBD1 (6 bases). The CDR3 is 15 amino acids. CDR1 and CDR2 from the germline V gene are MNHNS and SASEGT. V was clipped by 1 base and J by 6 bases, with 15 bases between them. CDR3 in amino acids: CASSEGGGPGDGYTF. CDR3 bases: TGTGCCAGCAGTGAAGGGGGGGGCCCGGGGGATGGCTACACCTTC.